This T cell receptor (beta chain) was recorded in a study of T cell repertoires in cytomegalovirus infection. Turning to the study itself: Newly reported HLA-C-restricted and thoroughly characterized HLA-B-restricted CMV epitopes were employed. A matching HLA type, together with CMV infection, was signaled by public TCR beta signatures. Study results and limitations: HLA-C-restricted CMV-specific TCR beta clonotypes prevailed in the ex vivo response. Identification of carriers of CMV plus the relevant HLA was performed using cumulative public TCR beta family frequency.

The CDR3 consists of 17 residues. After removal of 1 base from V and 6 bases from J, the junction contained 9 bases not matched to a gene. The germline gives CDR1 LGHDT, CDR2 YNNKEL (reference sequence). Details on this clonotype: Antigen specificity is unknown.

Each CDR3 protein is one row after TCRdb ran MiXCR on the reads. The repertoire includes 900,000 to 950,000 distinct CDR3 sequences, around 32% of them detected once, and roughly 12% sits in the top ten. This receptor was taken from a human donor in good health (CMV status not recorded). Some clones in this sample may be carry-over from other donors' samples. Sequenced here: cultured CD8+ T cells from PBMCs, sampled from culture after CMV antigen stimulation. The chain has TRBV3-1 and TRBJ2-1, with 10 bases fitting TRBD2. The CDR3 spells CASSQVALAGVINEQFF. CDR3 bases: TGTGCCAGCAGCCAAGTGGCTCTAGCGGGGGTTATCAATGAGCAGTTCTTC.